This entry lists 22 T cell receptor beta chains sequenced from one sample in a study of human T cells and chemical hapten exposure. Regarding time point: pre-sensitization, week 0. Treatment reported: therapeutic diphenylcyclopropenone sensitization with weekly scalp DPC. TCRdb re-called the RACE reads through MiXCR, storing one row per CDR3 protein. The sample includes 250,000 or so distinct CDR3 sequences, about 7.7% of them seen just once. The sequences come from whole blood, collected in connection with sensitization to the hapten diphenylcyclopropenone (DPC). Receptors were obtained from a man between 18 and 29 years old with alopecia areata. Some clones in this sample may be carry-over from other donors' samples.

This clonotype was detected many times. The CDR3 sequence: CASSPRLAGGYNEQFF. CDR3 DNA sequence: TGTGCCAGCAGCCCGAGACTAGCGGGGGGGTACAATGAGCAGTTCTTC. J is TRBJ2-1 and V is TRBV7-3; the match to TRBD2 covers 14 bases. CDR1 is SGHTA and CDR2 is FQGTGA in the germline V gene. V shed 5 bases, J shed 4 bases, and the junction held 4 bases outside the gene matches. There are 16 residues in the CDR3.

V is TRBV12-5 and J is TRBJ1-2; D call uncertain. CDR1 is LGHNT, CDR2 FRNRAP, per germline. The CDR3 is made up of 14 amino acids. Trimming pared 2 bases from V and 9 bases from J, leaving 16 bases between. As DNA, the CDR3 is TGTGCTAGTGGTTTGAACAGCCGATTCGGTAGCTACACCTTC. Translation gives CASGLNSRFGSYTF.

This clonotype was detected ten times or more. CDR3 bases: TGTGCCAGCAGTTTACACAAGGGAACGGGAAACACCATATATTTT. Protein: CASSLHKGTGNTIYF. J is TRBJ1-3 and V is TRBV28; the D is unclear. CDR1 is MDHEN and CDR2 is SYDVKM in the germline V gene. The CDR3 has 15 amino acids. V lost 2 bases to trimming and J lost 4 bases, with 12 bases between them. Full variable domain (outside the CDR3, taken from reference TRBV28 and TRBJ1-3): DVKVTQSSRYLVKRTGEKVFLECVQDMDHENMFWYRQDPGLGLRLIYFSYDVKMKEKGDIPEGYSVSREKKERFSLILESASTNQTSMYLCASSLHKGTGNTIYFGEGSWLTVV.

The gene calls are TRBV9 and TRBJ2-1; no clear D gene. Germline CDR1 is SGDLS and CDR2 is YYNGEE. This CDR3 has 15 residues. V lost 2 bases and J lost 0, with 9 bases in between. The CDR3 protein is CASSVGSTSYNEQFF. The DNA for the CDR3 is TGTGCCAGCAGCGTTGGGTCTACCTCCTACAATGAGCAGTTCTTC.

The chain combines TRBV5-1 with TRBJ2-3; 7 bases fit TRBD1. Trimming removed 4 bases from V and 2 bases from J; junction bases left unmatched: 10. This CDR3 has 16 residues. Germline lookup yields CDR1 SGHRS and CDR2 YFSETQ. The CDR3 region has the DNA TGCGCCAGCAGCCGAACAGGGGATGGGGCCACAGATACGCAGTATTTT. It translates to CASSRTGDGATDTQYF. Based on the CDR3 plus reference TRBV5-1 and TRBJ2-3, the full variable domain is KAGVTQTPRYLIKTRGQQVTLSCSPISGHRSVSWYQQTPGQGLQFLFEYFSETQRNKGNFPGRFSGRQFSNSRSEMNVSTLELGDSALYLCASSRTGDGATDTQYFGPGTRLTVL.

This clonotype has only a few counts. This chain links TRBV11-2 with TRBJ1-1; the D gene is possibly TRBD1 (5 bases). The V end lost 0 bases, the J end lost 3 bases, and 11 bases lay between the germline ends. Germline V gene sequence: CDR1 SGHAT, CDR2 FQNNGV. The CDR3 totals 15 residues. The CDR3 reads CASSLDPGGDTEAFF. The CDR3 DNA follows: TGTGCCAGCAGCTTAGACCCGGGAGGGGACACTGAAGCTTTCTTT.

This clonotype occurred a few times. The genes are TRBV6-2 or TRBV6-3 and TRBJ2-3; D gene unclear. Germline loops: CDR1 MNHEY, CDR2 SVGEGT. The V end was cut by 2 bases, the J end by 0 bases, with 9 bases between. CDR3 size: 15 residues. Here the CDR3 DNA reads TGTGCCAGCAGTTACGGCGGATCTAGCACAGATACGCAGTATTTT. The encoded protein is CASSYGGSSTDTQYF.

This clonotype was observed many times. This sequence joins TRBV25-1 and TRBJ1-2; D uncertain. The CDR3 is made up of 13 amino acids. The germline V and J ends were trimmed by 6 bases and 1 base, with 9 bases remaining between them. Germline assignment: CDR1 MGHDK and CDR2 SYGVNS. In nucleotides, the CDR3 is TGTGCCAGCAGCCCCCGGGTTAACTATGGCTACACCTTC. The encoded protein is CASSPRVNYGYTF.

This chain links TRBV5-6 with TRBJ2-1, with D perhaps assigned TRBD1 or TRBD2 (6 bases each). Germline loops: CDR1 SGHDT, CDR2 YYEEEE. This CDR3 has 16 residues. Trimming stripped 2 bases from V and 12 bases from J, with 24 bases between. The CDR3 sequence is CASSLYRRDTPGGQFF. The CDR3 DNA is TGTGCCAGCAGCTTATATAGGCGGGACACCCCTGGGGGGCAGTTCTTC.

The CDR3: CASCWGPEAVNEKLFF. The DNA for the CDR3 is TGTGCCAGCTGTTGGGGACCAGAAGCCGTTAATGAAAAACTGTTTTTT. The chain joins TRBV6-6 to TRBJ1-4, with D perhaps TRBD1 (5 bases). Trimming took 8 bases from V and 4 from J, leaving 20 bases between them. Germline V gene sequence: CDR1 MNHNY, CDR2 SVGAGI (reference sequence). The CDR3 totals 16 residues.

The CDR3 loop reads CASSLGRAGYFGTEAFF. CDR3 nucleotide sequence: TGTGCCAGCAGCTTAGGTCGGGCAGGGTATTTTGGAACTGAAGCTTTCTTT. V usage is TRBV7-8 and J usage is TRBJ1-1; TRBD1 might be the D (5 bases). This CDR3 spans 17 amino acids. V was clipped by 1 base and J by 5 bases, with 20 bases between them. The germline CDR1 and CDR2 sequences are SGHVS and FQNEAQ. Full variable domain (remainder filled in from reference TRBV7-8 and TRBJ1-1): GAGVSQSPRYKVAKRGQDVALRCDPISGHVSLFWYQQALGQGPEFLTYFQNEAQLDKSGLPSDRFFAERPEGSVSTLKIQRTQQEDSAVYLCASSLGRAGYFGTEAFFGQGTRLTVV.

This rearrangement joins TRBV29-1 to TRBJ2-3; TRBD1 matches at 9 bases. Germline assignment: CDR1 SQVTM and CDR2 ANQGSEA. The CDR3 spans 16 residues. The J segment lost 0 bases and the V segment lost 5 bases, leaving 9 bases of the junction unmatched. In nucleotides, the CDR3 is TGCAGCGTTAAGGGTCGGGGGACAGGGAGCACAGATACGCAGTATTTT. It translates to CSVKGRGTGSTDTQYF.

As DNA, the CDR3 is TGCGCCAGCAGCTTGGCCCGCCAGGGGGTGGATACGCAGTATTTT. Translating gives CASSLARQGVDTQYF. The genes are TRBV5-1 and TRBJ2-3, with 7 bases lining up with TRBD1. Germline V gene sequence: CDR1 SGHRS, CDR2 YFSETQ. This CDR3 is 15 amino acids long. V lost 0 bases, J lost 6 bases, and 7 bases stayed unmatched.

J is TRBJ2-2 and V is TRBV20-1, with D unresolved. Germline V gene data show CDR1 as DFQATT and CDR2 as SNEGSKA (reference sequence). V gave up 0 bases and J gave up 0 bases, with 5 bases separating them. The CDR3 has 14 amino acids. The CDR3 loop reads CSARDEPNTGELFF. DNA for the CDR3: TGCAGTGCTAGAGATGAACCGAACACCGGGGAGCTGTTTTTT.

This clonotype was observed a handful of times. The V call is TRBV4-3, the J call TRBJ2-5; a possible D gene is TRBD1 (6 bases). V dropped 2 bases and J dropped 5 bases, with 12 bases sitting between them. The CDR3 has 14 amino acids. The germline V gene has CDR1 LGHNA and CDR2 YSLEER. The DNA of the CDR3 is TGCGCCAGCAGCCAAACCAGGACAGTGGAGACCCAGTACTTC. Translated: CASSQTRTVETQYF.

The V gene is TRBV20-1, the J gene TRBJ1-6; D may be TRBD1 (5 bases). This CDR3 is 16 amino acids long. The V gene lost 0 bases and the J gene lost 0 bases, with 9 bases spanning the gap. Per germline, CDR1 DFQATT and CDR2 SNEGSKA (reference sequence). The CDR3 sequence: CSAREAGVSYNSPLHF. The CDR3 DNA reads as TGCAGTGCTAGAGAGGCGGGGGTCTCCTATAATTCACCCCTCCACTTT.

In DNA form, the CDR3 reads TGCAGCGTTGGGGAACACTACGAGCAGTACTTC. This gives the protein CSVGEHYEQYF. V usage is TRBV29-1 and J usage is TRBJ2-7; D remains unclear. Trimming stripped 4 bases from V and 3 bases from J, with 7 bases between. The CDR3 sequence is 11 residues long. Germline V gene lookup returns CDR1 SQVTM and CDR2 ANQGSEA.

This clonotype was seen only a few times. DNA for the CDR3: TGTGCCAGCAGTTCAGGGGACACGAAAGCTTTCTTT. Amino acids: CASSSGDTKAFF. This chain links TRBV12-3 or TRBV12-4 with TRBJ1-1, with D possibly TRBD1 on 6 matching bases. Trimming took 4 bases from V and 9 from J, leaving 12 bases between them. The CDR3 contains 12 residues.

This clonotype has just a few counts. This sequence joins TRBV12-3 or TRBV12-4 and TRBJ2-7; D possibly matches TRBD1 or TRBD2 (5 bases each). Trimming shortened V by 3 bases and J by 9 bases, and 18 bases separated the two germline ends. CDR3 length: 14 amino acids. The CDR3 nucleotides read TGTGCCAGCAGTTTCCCCGGGACCGCTATGGGGCAGTACTTC. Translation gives CASSFPGTAMGQYF.

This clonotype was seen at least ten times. CDR3 nucleotides: TGTGCCAGCAGTTTAGTTTCGGCCCCCGAGGCTTTCTTT. Protein sequence: CASSLVSAPEAFF. This chain uses TRBV12-3 or TRBV12-4 with TRBJ1-1; no reliable D call. The CDR3 has 13 residues. V lost 1 base and J lost 11, with 14 bases in between.

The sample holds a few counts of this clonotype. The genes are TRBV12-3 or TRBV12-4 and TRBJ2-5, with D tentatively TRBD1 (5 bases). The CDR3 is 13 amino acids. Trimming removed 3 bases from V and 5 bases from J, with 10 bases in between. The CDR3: CASSLEGVETQYF. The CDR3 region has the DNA TGTGCCAGCAGTTTGGAAGGGGTTGAGACCCAGTACTTC.

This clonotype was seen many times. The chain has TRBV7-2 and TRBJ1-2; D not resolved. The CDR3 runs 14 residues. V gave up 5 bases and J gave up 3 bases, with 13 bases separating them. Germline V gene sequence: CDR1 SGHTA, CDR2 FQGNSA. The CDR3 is CASSPLVNYYGYTF. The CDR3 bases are TGTGCCAGCAGCCCTCTCGTTAACTACTATGGCTACACCTTC.